This T cell receptor (beta chain) was sequenced for a study of T cell responses to AZD1222 COVID-19 vaccine. This CDR3 region has 12 residues. V was pared by 6 bases and J by 12 bases, with 2 bases of the junction left unmatched. Germline V gene lookup returns CDR1 MNHNY and CDR2 SVGAGI (reference sequence). Clones were read by immunoSEQ multiplex PCR, and TCRdb kept only the in-frame ones, dropping some. The sample shows 150,000 or so clones, 85% to 95% of them seen only once. This chain uses TRBV6-6 with TRBJ1-6; 10 positions match TRBD1. The sequencing used peripheral blood, collected on day 0 of AZD1222 vaccination. The TCR was taken from an adult in good health. Here the CDR3 DNA reads TGTGCCAGCAGGAGGGACAGGGGACCCCTCCACTTT. This sequence encodes CASRRDRGPLHF.